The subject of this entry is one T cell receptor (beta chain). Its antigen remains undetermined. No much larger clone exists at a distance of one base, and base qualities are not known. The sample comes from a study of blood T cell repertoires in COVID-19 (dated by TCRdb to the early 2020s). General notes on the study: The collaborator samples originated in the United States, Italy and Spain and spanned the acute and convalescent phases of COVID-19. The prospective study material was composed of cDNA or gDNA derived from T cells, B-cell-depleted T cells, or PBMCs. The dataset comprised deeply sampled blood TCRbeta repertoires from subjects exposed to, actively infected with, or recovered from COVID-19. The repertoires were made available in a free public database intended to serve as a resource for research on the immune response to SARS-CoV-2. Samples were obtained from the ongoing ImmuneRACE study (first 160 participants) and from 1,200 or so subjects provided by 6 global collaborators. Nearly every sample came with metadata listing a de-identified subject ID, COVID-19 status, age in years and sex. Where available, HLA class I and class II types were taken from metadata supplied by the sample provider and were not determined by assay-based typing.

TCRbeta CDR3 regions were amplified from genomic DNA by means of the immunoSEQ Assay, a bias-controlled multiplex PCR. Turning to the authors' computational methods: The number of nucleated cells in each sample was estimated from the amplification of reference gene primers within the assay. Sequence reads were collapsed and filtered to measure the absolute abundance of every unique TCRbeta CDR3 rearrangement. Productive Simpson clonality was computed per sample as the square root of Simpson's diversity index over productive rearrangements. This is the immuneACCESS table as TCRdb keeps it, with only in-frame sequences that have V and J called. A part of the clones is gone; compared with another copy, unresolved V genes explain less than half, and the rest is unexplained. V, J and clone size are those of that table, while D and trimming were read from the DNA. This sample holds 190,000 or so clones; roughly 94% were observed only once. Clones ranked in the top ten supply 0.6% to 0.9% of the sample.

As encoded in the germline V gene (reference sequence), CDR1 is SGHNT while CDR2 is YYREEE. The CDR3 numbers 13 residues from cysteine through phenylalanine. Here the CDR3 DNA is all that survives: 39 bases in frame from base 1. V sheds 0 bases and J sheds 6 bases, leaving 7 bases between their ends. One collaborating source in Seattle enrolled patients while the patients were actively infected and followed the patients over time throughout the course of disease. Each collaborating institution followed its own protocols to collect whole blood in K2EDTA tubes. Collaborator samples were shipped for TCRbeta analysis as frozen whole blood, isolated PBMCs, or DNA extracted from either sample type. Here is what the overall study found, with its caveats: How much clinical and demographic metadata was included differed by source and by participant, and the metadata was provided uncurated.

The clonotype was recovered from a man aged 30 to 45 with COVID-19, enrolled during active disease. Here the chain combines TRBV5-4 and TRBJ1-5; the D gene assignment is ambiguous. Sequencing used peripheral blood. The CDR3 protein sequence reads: CASSLGAGQPQHF. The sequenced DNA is TGTGCCAGCAGCTTGGGGGCTGGTCAGCCCCAGCATTTT.